This T cell receptor (beta chain) appears in the sequencing data of a study of T cell changes during pregnancy in multiple sclerosis (dated by TCRdb to the late 2010s). Study-level background: Changes in the T cell repertoire over the course of pregnancy were examined in this study in women with multiple sclerosis.

As to this clone: Its antigen target is currently unknown. Base qualities were left out, and no much larger clone turns up one base away.

Library preparation employed the immunoSEQ multiplex PCR assay. The clones in this table, taken by TCRdb from immuneACCESS, are in-frame only. Not every clone is retained; where verified, under half of the shortfall comes from an unresolved V gene, and the cause of the rest is unknown. The sample table records around 40,000 clones; about nine tenths of these occur just once. The ten largest account for roughly 0.5% of the sample. The CDR3 holds 13 amino acids from the cysteine to the phenylalanine. CDR3 DNA is the only sequence kept; it has 39 bases, read in frame from the first base. V is pared back by 0 bases and J by 7 bases, with 9 bases lying between the germline termini. CDR1 and CDR2 are read off the germline V gene as SGHAT and FQNNGV.

The sequence came from a female donor in good health, enrolled as a control in a pregnancy study. Recombination linked TRBV11-2 to TRBJ2-5; a tentative D match to TRBD1 spans 6 bases. The sample consisted of CD4+ T cells from peripheral blood mononuclear cells, taken in the first trimester of pregnancy. The nucleotides read TGTGCCAGCAGCTTAGATCGAGGGGGGACCCAGTACTTC. It translates to CASSLDRGGTQYF.